This is a list of T cell receptor beta chains from one sample in a study of blood T cell repertoires in COVID-19. Data came from immunoSEQ multiplex PCR; TCRdb stores just in-frame clones and leaves some out. The profile shows 150,000 to 200,000 clones, 85% to 90% of them singletons. The sequencing input was peripheral blood. The receptors shown here come from a man in his forties with active or convalescent COVID-19. Both conserved end residues are part of each CDR3. The D gene is left open where the match is weak. Only part of the rows carry a size: once, few, many, or a class if the clone is expanded.

d_call	clone_size	j_call	v_call	cdr3_nt	cdr3_aa
.	.	TRBJ2-4	TRBV6-2/TRBV6-3	TGTGCCAGCAGTTTAAATCGACAGCCTACCAAAAACATTCAGTACTTC	CASSLNRQPTKNIQYF
.	.	TRBJ2-7	TRBV29-1	TGCAGCGTTGGGCAGACCTACGAGCAGTACTTC	CSVGQTYEQYF
.	.	TRBJ2-1	TRBV7-2	TGTGCCAGCAGCTTAGGCGGGGCGGCTTTCAATGAGCAGTTCTTC	CASSLGGAAFNEQFF
TRBD1	.	TRBJ2-7	TRBV19	TGTGCCAGTAGAAAAGGACAGGGGGCAGAAAACGAGCAGTACTTC	CASRKGQGAENEQYF
.	.	TRBJ2-7	TRBV5-5	TGTGCCAGCAGCGCGTCCCCAGGAACGGGCGGGTACGAGCAGTACTTC	CASSASPGTGGYEQYF
.	.	TRBJ2-5	TRBV11-1	TGTGCCAGCAGCTTGGAGGGGGCCTGGGAGACCCAGTACTTC	CASSLEGAWETQYF
TRBD2	.	TRBJ2-1	TRBV9	TGTGCCAGCAGCGTGCTACTAGCGGGGGGCCCCAGTGAGCAGTTCTTC	CASSVLLAGGPSEQFF
.	.	TRBJ2-1	TRBV4-3	TGCGCCAGCAGCCAAGCGGGGTTTGATGAGCAGTTCTTC	CASSQAGFDEQFF
TRBD1	.	TRBJ1-6	TRBV5-1	TGCGCCAGCAGCCCGGACAGACCCGGACAGGGGAATTCACCCCTCCACTTT	CASSPDRPGQGNSPLHF
.	.	TRBJ1-6	TRBV11-3	TGTGCCAGCAGCTTTTCTTTGGGGGCAGGGAATAATTCACCCCTCCACTTT	CASSFSLGAGNNSPLHF
TRBD1	.	TRBJ1-5	TRBV5-8	TGTGCCAGCAGCCTAACTGGACAGGGGAGCAATCAGCCCCAGCATTTT	CASSLTGQGSNQPQHF
.	.	TRBJ1-3	TRBV4-3	TGCGCCAGCAGCCAAGAAGTCAGGGTGGACACCATATATTTT	CASSQEVRVDTIYF
.	once	TRBJ1-1	TRBV9	TGTGCCAGCAGCGTAGCACATAACACTGAAGCTTTCTTT	CASSVAHNTEAFF
.	.	TRBJ1-1	TRBV6-5	TGTGCCAGCAGGAGACCGGAGACTGAAGCTTTCTTT	CASRRPETEAFF
TRBD1	.	TRBJ2-1	TRBV30	TGTGCCTGGGACAGGGTAGAGGGTGAGCAGTTCTTC	CAWDRVEGEQFF
.	few	TRBJ2-2	TRBV18	TGTGCCAGCTCACCACGCCTAGGGGATGGGTCAGCTGTTTCCAGGGAGCTGTTTTTT	CASSPRLGDGSAVSRELFF
.	.	TRBJ2-3	TRBV3-1/TRBV3-2	TGTGCCAGCAGCCAGGGGCATGGAGATACGCAGTATTTT	CASSQGHGDTQYF
TRBD1	few	TRBJ1-1	TRBV5-6	TGTGCCAGCAGCTCACAACCCGGGACAGTGAACACTGAAGCTTTCTTT	CASSSQPGTVNTEAFF
.	.	TRBJ1-6	TRBV28	TGTGCCAGCAGTTTGGGCCTCGATAATTCACCCCTCCACTTT	CASSLGLDNSPLHF
.	few	TRBJ1-5	TRBV3-1/TRBV3-2	TGTGCCAGCAGCCAAGATAGCGGGGGCCAGCCCCAGCATTTT	CASSQDSGGQPQHF
.	.	TRBJ2-7	TRBV15	TGTGCCACCAGCGAATGGACTGCTTCTGGAGAGCAGTACTTC	CATSEWTASGEQYF
TRBD1	.	TRBJ2-1	TRBV3-1/TRBV3-2	TGTGCCAGCAGCCCCCGGGACAGCTACAATGAGCAGTTCTTC	CASSPRDSYNEQFF
.	.	TRBJ2-2	TRBV11-2	TGTGCCAGCAGGATATATTTGAGGGAGGACACCGGGGAGCTGTTTTTT	CASRIYLREDTGELFF
.	.	TRBJ2-3	TRBV1	TGCACCAGCAGCGCTCTTTCGGGGGGGGTCACAGATACGCAGTATTTT	CTSSALSGGVTDTQYF
TRBD2	.	TRBJ2-1	TRBV5-1	TGCGCCAGCAGCTCCCCCCTTTTGCGGGGGGGCACTGAGCAGTTCTTC	CASSSPLLRGGTEQFF
TRBD2	.	TRBJ2-2	TRBV9	TGTGCCAGCAGCGTACAGCGGGGGGGCGATGGCGGGGAGCTGTTTTTT	CASSVQRGGDGGELFF
.	.	TRBJ2-3	TRBV5-5	TGTGCCAGCAGCTTGGTCGGGGGGCTCGATACGCAGTATTTT	CASSLVGGLDTQYF
TRBD1	.	TRBJ1-5	TRBV7-9	TGTGCCAGCAGCTTATCTCCTCCGGGACAGGGATATAATCAGCCCCAGCATTTT	CASSLSPPGQGYNQPQHF
TRBD1	.	TRBJ1-1	TRBV19	TGTGCCAGTAGTTGGGCAGGGGGCACTGAAGCTTTCTTT	CASSWAGGTEAFF
.	.	TRBJ1-2	TRBV7-9	TGTGCCAGCAGCCGGGGTGGGGAGGGCTATGGCTACACCTTC	CASSRGGEGYGYTF
.	.	TRBJ1-6	TRBV7-9	TGTGCCAGCAGCTTAACAATGAACGTGAATTCACCCCTCCACTTT	CASSLTMNVNSPLHF
TRBD1	.	TRBJ1-2	TRBV11-2	TGTGCCAGCAGTCCTATCCGGGACAGCGCTAACTATGGCTACACCTTC	CASSPIRDSANYGYTF
.	once	TRBJ1-1	TRBV27	TGTGCCAGCAGTTTAACTGCGAACACTGAAGCTTTCTTT	CASSLTANTEAFF
.	.	TRBJ2-7	TRBV20-1	TGCATTGGACGGGGGGCGGGTCAGCAGTACTTC	CIGRGAGQQYF
.	.	TRBJ2-7	TRBV23-1	TGCGCCAGCAAAATCAGGGTAAATTCCTACGAGCAGTACTTC	CASKIRVNSYEQYF
TRBD1	few	TRBJ2-5	TRBV7-3	TGTGCCAGCAGCTCGACAGGGGCCGGGGGTGAGACCCAGTACTTC	CASSSTGAGGETQYF
.	.	TRBJ2-2	TRBV5-1	TGCGCCAGCAGCTTGGCCGGGGACACCTACACCGGGGAGCTGTTTTTT	CASSLAGDTYTGELFF
.	.	TRBJ1-1	TRBV7-3	TGTGCCAGCAGAGGGGAGAACACTGAAGCTTTCTTT	CASRGENTEAFF
TRBD1	.	TRBJ2-3	TRBV5-1	TGCGCCAGCAGCGCGACAGGGGGTCTGGATACGCAGTATTTT	CASSATGGLDTQYF
.	few	TRBJ2-7	TRBV11-3	TGTGCCAGCAGCTCGGACAGAATATACGAGCAGTACTTC	CASSSDRIYEQYF
TRBD1	.	TRBJ2-1	TRBV5-1	TGCGCCAGCAGCCCCGGACAGGGCCACAATGAGCAGTTCTTC	CASSPGQGHNEQFF
.	.	TRBJ1-3	TRBV28	TGTGCCAGCAGTCCTCCGGGGGGCTTCTCTGGAAACACCATATATTTT	CASSPPGGFSGNTIYF
.	.	TRBJ1-5	TRBV6-5	TGTGCCAGCAGACACAGGACCAATCAGCCCCAGCATTTT	CASRHRTNQPQHF
TRBD2	.	TRBJ2-1	TRBV7-8	TGTGCCAGCAATAGCGGGGGGGCTTACAATGAGCAGTTCTTC	CASNSGGAYNEQFF
.	.	TRBJ1-5	TRBV4-1	TGCGCCAGCAGCCACCCAGGGAGGGATCAGCCCCAGCATTTT	CASSHPGRDQPQHF
.	.	TRBJ2-2	TRBV28	TGTGCCAGCATAAGATGGGGGGTTGGCACCGGGGAGCTGTTTTTT	CASIRWGVGTGELFF
.	once	TRBJ1-4	TRBV18	TGTGCCAGCTCACCACCCAACCGAGACAGTGAAAAACTGTTTTTT	CASSPPNRDSEKLFF